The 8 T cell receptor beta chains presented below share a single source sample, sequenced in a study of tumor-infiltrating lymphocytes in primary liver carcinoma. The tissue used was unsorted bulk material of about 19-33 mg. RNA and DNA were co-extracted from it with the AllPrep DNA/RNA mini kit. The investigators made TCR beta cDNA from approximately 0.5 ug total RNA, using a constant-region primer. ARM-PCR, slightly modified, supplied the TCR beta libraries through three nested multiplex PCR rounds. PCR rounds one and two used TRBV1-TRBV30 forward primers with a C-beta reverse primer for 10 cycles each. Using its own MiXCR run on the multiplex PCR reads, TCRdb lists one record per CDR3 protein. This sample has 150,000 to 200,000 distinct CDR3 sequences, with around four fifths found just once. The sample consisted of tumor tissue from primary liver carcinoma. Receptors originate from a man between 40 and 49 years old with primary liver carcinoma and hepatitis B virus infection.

The CDR3 sequence: CASSRQRLGNYGYTF. The CDR3 DNA is TGCGCCAGCAGCCGACAGCGCCTCGGGAACTATGGCTACACCTTC. This chain links TRBV5-1 with TRBJ1-2, with D perhaps matching TRBD1 (5 bases). The germline gives CDR1 SGHRS, CDR2 YFSETQ. Trimming left V 4 bases short and J 2 bases short, with 15 bases between. The CDR3 is 15 residues long.

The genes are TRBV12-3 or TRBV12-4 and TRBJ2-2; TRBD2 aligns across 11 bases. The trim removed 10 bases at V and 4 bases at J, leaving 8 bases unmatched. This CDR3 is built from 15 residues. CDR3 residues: CANSGLAGTTGELFF. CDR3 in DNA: TGTGCCAACAGCGGACTAGCGGGTACCACCGGGGAGCTGTTTTTT.

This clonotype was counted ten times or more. CDR3 residues: CASSYSTGRATNEKLFF. The CDR3 DNA follows: TGTGCCAGCAGTTACTCGACCGGGCGTGCAACTAATGAAAAACTGTTTTTT. The V and J genes are TRBV6-6 and TRBJ1-4; D remains unclear. The V and J ends lost 0 bases and 0 bases respectively, with 11 bases between them. The CDR3 has 17 amino acids. Germline loops: CDR1 MNHNY, CDR2 SVGAGI (reference sequence).

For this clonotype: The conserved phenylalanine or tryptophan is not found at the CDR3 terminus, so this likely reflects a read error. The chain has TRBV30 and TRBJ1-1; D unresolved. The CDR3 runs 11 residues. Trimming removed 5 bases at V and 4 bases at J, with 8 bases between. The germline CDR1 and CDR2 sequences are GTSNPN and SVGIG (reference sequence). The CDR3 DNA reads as TGTGCCTGGGAACGGACCACTGAAGCTTTCCTT. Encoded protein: CAWERTTEAFL.

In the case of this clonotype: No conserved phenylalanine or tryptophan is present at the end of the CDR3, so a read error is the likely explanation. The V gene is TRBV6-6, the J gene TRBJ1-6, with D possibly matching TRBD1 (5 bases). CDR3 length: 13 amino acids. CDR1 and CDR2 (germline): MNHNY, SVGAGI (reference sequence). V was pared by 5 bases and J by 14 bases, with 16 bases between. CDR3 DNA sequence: TGTGCCAGCAGTAATACAGGAATTCCATCCCTCCACTCT. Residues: CASSNTGIPSLHS.

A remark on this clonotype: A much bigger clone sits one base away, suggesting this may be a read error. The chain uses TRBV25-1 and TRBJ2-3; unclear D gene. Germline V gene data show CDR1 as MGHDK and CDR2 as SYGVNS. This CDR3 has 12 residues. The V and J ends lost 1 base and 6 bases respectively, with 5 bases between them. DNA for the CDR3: TGTGCCAGCAGTGAATTTGGGGATACGCAGTATTTT. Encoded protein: CASSEFGDTQYF.

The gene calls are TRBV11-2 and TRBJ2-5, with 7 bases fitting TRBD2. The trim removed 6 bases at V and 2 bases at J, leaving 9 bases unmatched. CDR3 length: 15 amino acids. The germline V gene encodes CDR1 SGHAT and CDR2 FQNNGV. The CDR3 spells CASSSEASGQETQYF. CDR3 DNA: TGTGCCAGCAGTTCAGAGGCTAGCGGACAAGAGACCCAGTACTTC.

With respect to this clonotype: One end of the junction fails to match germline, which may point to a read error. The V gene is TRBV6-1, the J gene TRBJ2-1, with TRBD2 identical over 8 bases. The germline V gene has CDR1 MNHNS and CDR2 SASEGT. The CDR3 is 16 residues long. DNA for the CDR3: TGTGTCAGCAGTGACCGCCCCGGGACTAGTGGCAATGAGCAGTGTTTC. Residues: CVSSDRPGTSGNEQCF.